This T cell receptor beta chain is drawn from a study of T cell repertoires in aging, cancer and after chemotherapy. Study as a whole: Donor ages fell into six groups from 30 or younger up to 70 or older. Study-wide results and limits: In healthy donors, age-related TCR diversity loss mainly reflected lost richness. The repertoire data cannot show anything about immunological memory following chemotherapy.

TRB rearrangements spanning V, D and J were amplified using mixed TRB-A/B primers. TCRdb re-called the multiplex PCR reads with MiXCR, one entry per CDR3 protein. This repertoire shows some 2,600 distinct CDR3 sequences, roughly 21% found once; its top ten account for around 15%. The CDR3 covers 16 residues. Germline CDR1 MNHEY, CDR2 SMNVEV (reference sequence). V dropped 4 bases and J dropped 4; count of bases not matched to a gene: 10. TCR beta rearrangements were amplified from peripheral blood genomic DNA. Note on this clonotype: Its antigen is not identified.

V and J are TRBV27 and TRBJ2-7; 10 nucleotides align to TRBD1. The source is a human donor with a solid tumor. Input material: blood. This CDR3 is CASSSPGTGAPYEQYF. The DNA of the CDR3 is TGTGCCAGCAGTTCTCCCGGGACAGGGGCCCCGTACGAGCAGTACTTC.